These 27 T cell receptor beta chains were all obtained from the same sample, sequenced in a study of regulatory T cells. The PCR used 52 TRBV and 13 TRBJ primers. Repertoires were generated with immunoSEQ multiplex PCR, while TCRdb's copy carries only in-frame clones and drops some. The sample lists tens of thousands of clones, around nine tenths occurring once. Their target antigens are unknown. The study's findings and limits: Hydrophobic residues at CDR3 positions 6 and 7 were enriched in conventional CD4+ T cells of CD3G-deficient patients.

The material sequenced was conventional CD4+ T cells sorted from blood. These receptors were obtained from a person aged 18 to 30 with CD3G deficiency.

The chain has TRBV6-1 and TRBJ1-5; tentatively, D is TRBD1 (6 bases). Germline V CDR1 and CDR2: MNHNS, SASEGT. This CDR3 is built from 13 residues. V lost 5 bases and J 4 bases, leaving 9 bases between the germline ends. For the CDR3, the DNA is TGTGCCAGCAGTTTTACAGGGAATCAGCCCCAGCATTTT. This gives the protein CASSFTGNQPQHF.

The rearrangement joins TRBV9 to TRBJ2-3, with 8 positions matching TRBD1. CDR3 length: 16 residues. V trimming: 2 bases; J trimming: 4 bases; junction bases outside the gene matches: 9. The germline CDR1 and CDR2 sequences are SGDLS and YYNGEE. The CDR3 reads CASSVGIGQGADTQYF. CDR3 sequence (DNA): TGTGCCAGCAGCGTGGGGATCGGACAGGGTGCAGATACGCAGTATTTT.

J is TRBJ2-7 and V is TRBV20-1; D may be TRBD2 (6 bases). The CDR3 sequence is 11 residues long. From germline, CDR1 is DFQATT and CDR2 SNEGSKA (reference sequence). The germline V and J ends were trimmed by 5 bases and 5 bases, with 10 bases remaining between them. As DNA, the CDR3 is TGCAGTGCTCGTAGCGGCCACGAGCAGTACTTC. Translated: CSARSGHEQYF.

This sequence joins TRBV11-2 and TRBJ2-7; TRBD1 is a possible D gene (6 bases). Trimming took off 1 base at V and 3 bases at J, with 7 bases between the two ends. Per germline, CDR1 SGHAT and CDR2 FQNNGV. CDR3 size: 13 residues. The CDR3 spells CASSLGRGYEQYF. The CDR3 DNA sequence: TGTGCCAGCAGCTTAGGCAGGGGCTACGAGCAGTACTTC.

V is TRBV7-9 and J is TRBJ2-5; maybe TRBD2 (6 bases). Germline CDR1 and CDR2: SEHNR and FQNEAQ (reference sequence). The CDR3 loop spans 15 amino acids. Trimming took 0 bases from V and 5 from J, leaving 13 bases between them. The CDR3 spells CASSLAEGWGETQYF. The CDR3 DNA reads TGTGCCAGCAGCTTAGCGGAGGGCTGGGGGGAGACCCAGTACTTC.

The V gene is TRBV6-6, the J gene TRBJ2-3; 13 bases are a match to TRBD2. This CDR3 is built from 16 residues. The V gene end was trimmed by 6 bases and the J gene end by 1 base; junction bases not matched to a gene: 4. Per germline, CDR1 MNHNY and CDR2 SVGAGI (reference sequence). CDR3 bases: TGTGCCAGCAGCGGGGGGACTAGCGGGGGCACAGATACGCAGTATTTT. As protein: CASSGGTSGGTDTQYF.

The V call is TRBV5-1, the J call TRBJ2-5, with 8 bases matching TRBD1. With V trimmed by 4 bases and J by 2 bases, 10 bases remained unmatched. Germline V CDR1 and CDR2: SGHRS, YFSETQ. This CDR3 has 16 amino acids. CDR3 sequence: CASSGGQGTRQETQYF. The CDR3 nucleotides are TGCGCCAGCAGCGGCGGACAGGGTACGAGGCAAGAGACCCAGTACTTC.

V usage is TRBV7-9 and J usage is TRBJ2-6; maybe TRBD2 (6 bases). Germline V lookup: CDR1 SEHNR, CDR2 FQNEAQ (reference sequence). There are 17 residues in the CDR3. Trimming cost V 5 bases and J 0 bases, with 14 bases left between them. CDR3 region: CASSPLAGNSGANVLTF. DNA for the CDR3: TGTGCCAGCAGCCCCCTGGCGGGGAACTCTGGGGCCAACGTCCTGACTTTC.

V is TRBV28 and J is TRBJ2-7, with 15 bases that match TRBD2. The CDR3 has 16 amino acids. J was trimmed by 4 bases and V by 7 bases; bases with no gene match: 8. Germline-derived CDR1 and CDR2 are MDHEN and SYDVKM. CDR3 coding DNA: TGTGCCAGCACCAACGGGGGGACTAGCGGGAGGTACGAGCAGTACTTC. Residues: CASTNGGTSGRYEQYF.

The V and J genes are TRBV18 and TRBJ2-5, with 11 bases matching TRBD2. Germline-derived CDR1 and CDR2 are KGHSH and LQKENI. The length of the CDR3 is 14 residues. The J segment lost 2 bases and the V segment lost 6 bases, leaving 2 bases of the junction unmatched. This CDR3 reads CASSRTSGQETQYF. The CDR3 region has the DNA TGTGCCAGCTCCAGGACTAGCGGGCAAGAGACCCAGTACTTC.

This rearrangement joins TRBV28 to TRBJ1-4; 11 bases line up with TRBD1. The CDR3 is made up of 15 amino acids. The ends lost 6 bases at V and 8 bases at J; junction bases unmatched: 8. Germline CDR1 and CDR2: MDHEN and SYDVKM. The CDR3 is CASSPAGTGGEKLFF. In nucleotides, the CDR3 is TGTGCCAGCAGCCCCGCCGGGACAGGGGGGGAAAAACTGTTTTTT.

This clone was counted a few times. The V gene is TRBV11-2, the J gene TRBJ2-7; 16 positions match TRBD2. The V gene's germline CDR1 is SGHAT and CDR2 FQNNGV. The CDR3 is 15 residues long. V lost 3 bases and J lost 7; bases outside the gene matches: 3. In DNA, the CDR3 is TGTGCCAGCAGCTTCGGGACTAGCGGGAGGGGTGAGCAGTACTTC. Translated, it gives CASSFGTSGRGEQYF.

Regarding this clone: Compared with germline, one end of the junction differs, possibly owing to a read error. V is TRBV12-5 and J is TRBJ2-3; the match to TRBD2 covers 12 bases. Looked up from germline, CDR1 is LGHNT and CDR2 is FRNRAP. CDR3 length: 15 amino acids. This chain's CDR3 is CASAIGQGGTSGSDF. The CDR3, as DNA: TGTGCTAGTGCCATTGGACAGGGAGGGACTAGCGGGTCTGATTTT.

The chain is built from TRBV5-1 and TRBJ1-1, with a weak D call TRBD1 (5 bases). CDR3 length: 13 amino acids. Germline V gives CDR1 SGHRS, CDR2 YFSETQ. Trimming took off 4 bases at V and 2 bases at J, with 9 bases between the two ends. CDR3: CASSPDSNTEAFF. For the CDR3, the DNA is TGCGCCAGCAGCCCTGACAGTAACACTGAAGCTTTCTTT. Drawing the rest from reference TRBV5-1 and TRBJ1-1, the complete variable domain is KAGVTQTPRYLIKTRGQQVTLSCSPISGHRSVSWYQQTPGQGLQFLFEYFSETQRNKGNFPGRFSGRQFSNSRSEMNVSTLELGDSALYLCASSPDSNTEAFFGQGTRLTVV.

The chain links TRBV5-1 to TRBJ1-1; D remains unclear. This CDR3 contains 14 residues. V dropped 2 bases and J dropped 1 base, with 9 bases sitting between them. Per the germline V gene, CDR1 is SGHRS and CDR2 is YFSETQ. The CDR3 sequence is CASSLGRKNTEAFF. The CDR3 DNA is TGCGCCAGCAGCTTAGGACGGAAGAACACTGAAGCTTTCTTT.

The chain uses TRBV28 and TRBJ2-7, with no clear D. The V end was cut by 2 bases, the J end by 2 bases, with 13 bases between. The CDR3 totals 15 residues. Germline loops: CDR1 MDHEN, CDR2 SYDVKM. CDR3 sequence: CASSLRLIGPYEQYF. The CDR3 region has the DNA TGTGCCAGCAGTTTACGGTTGATAGGGCCCTACGAGCAGTACTTC.

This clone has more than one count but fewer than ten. The CDR3 coding sequence is TGTGCCAGCAGTGAAGTGGGGAGGGGGTTAATTCAACCCTACAATGAGCAGTTCTTC. It translates to CASSEVGRGLIQPYNEQFF. The chain couples TRBV6-1 to TRBJ2-1; weak D call: TRBD2 (7 bases). The CDR3 has 19 amino acids. The germline V gene has CDR1 MNHNS and CDR2 SASEGT. V was pared by 1 base and J by 2 bases, with 21 bases between.

The CDR3: CSVEVDVGGSEAFF. The CDR3 DNA follows: TGCAGCGTTGAAGTCGATGTAGGAGGGTCTGAAGCTTTCTTT. This chain connects TRBV29-1 to TRBJ1-1; no clear D. This CDR3 comprises 14 residues. CDR1 is SQVTM, CDR2 ANQGSEA, per germline. Trimming took 1 base from V and 6 from J, leaving 15 bases between them.

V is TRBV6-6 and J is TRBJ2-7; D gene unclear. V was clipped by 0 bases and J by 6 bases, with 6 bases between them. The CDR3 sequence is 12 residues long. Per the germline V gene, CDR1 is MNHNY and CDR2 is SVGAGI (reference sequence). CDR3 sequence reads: CASSYSSGEQYF. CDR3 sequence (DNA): TGTGCCAGCAGTTACTCTAGTGGCGAGCAGTACTTC.

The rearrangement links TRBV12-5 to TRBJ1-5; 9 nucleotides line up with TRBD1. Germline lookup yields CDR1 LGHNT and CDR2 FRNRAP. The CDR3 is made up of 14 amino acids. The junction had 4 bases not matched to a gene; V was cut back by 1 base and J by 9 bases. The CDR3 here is CASGLGDREGPQHF. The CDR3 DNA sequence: TGTGCTAGTGGTTTGGGGGACAGGGAAGGGCCCCAGCATTTT.

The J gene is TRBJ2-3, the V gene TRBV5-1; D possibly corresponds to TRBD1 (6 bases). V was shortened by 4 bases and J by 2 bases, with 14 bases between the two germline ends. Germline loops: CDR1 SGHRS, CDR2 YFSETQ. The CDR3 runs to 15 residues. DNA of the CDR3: TGCGCCAGCAGCCCGGGACATTTATTCACAGATACGCAGTATTTT. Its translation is CASSPGHLFTDTQYF.

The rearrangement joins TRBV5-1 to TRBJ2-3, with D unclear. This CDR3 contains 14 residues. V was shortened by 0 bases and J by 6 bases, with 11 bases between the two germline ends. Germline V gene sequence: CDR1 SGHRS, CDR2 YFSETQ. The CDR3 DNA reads TGCGCCAGCAGCTTGGAAGCGTTGACCGATACGCAGTATTTT. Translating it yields CASSLEALTDTQYF.

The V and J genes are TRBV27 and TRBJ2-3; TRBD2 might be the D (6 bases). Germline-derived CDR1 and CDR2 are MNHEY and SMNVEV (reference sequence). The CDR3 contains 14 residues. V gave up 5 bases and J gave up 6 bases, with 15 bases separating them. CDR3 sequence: CASSRRRAGDTQYF. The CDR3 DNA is TGTGCCAGCAGTCGTAGACGGGCGGGGGATACGCAGTATTTT.

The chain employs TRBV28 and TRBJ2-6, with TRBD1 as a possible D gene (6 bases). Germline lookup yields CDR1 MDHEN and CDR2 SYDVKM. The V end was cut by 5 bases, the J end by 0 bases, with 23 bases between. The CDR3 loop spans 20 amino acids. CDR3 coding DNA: TGTGCCAGCAGTCCGCTGGGGGACACAAAGAAGCTCTCTGGGGCCAACGTCCTGACTTTC. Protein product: CASSPLGDTKKLSGANVLTF. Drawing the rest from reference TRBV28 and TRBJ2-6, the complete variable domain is DVKVTQSSRYLVKRTGEKVFLECVQDMDHENMFWYRQDPGLGLRLIYFSYDVKMKEKGDIPEGYSVSREKKERFSLILESASTNQTSMYLCASSPLGDTKKLSGANVLTFGAGSRLTVL.

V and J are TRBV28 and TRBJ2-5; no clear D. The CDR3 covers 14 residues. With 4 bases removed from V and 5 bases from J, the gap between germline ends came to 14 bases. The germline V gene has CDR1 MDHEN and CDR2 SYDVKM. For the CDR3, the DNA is TGTGCCAGCAGTTCCATCGGTGGTGGGGAGACCCAGTACTTC. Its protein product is CASSSIGGGETQYF.

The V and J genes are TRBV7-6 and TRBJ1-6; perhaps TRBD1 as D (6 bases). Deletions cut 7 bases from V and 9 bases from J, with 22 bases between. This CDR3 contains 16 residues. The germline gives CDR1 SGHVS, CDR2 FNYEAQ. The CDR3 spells CASITRWGQSPSPLHF. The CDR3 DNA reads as TGTGCCAGCATCACGCGGTGGGGGCAGAGCCCTTCACCCCTCCACTTT.

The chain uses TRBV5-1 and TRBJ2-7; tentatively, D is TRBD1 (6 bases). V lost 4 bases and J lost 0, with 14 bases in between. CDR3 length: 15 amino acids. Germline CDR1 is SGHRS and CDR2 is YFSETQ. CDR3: CASSPGDTRSYEQYF. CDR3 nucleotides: TGCGCCAGCAGCCCCGGGGACACCCGCTCCTACGAGCAGTACTTC.